The rows below give T cell receptor beta chains drawn from one sample of a study of blood T cell repertoires in COVID-19. Produced via immunoSEQ multiplex PCR; TCRdb's table is partial and in-frame only. The repertoire has about 94,000 clones, about 80% of them found once; the top ten carry about 6.3%. The sample consisted of peripheral blood. The source of these receptors is a man between 60 and 75 years old with acute or convalescent COVID-19. Each CDR3 is given with its conserved first and last residue. A D gene is named only where the DNA matches it firmly. Size is stated for part of the rows, as once, few or many counts, or as a class when the clone is expanded.

V	size	D	J	DNA	CDR3
TRBV5-4	-	TRBD1	TRBJ1-2	TGTGCCAGCAGCTTGGAGGGGACAGGGGCGTTTGGCTACACCTTC	CASSLEGTGAFGYTF
TRBV5-5	-	-	TRBJ1-1	TGTGCCAGCAGCCTCAGGGGTCATACTGAAGCTTTCTTT	CASSLRGHTEAFF
TRBV27	once	TRBD1	TRBJ1-5	TGTGCCAGCAGTTTGGGGGACAGGTCGCAGCCCCAGCATTTT	CASSLGDRSQPQHF
TRBV6-2/TRBV6-3	-	TRBD1	TRBJ2-7	TGTGCCAGCAGTCGGGACAGCTACGAGCAATACTTC	CASSRDSYEQYF
TRBV5-1	-	TRBD1	TRBJ1-2	TGCGCCAGCAGCTTGGCCAGGGACAGGGGGTACTATGGCTACACCTTC	CASSLARDRGYYGYTF
TRBV25-1	-	-	TRBJ2-6	TGTGCCAGCAGTCCCAGGGGGGCTGGGGCCAACGTCCTGACTTTC	CASSPRGAGANVLTF
TRBV7-6	-	TRBD1	TRBJ1-2	TGTGCCAGCAGCGGAGAGACAGGGGGCACAATCTATGGCTACACCTTC	CASSGETGGTIYGYTF
TRBV10-1	-	TRBD2	TRBJ2-1	TGCGCCAGCAGTCGAGGGTCAAGCGGGGCACAATTCAATGAGCAGTTCTTC	CASSRGSSGAQFNEQFF
TRBV9	-	-	TRBJ2-1	TGTGCCAGCAGCGAACTATCCCTAGTGTCCAATGAGCAGTTCTTC	CASSELSLVSNEQFF
TRBV11-2	-	-	TRBJ2-7	TGTGCCAGCAGCGTCAGGGTAGGGCAGTACTTC	CASSVRVGQYF
TRBV7-7	-	-	TRBJ2-2	TGTGCTAGCAGCTTGGAGGTGAACACCGGGGAGCTGTTTTTT	CASSLEVNTGELFF
TRBV6-5	-	-	TRBJ2-3	TGTGCCAGCAGCTCCACGGACTCTAGCACAGATACGCAGTATTTT	CASSSTDSSTDTQYF
TRBV5-1	-	TRBD1	TRBJ2-6	TGCGCCAGCAGCTTGCTTTCAGGGGGCTCCTCTGGGGCCAACGTCCTGACTTTC	CASSLLSGGSSGANVLTF
TRBV19	-	TRBD1	TRBJ2-1	TGTGCCAGTAGGTTGGGACAGGGGCCCAATGAGCAGTTCTTC	CASRLGQGPNEQFF
TRBV4-1	once	TRBD1	TRBJ2-3	TGCGCCAGCAGCCGATCTCGGACAGGGGGCGCCACAGATACGCAGTATTTT	CASSRSRTGGATDTQYF
TRBV27	-	TRBD1	TRBJ1-2	TGTGCCAGCAGCCTAACAGGGGCATTTGGCTACACCTTC	CASSLTGAFGYTF
TRBV11-3	-	-	TRBJ1-1	TGTGCCAGCAGCCCCGCGGGGGCGCGCACTGAAGCTTTCTTT	CASSPAGARTEAFF
TRBV9	-	TRBD1	TRBJ1-2	TGTGCCAGCAGCATTGGACAGGGCGCCTATGGCTACACCTTC	CASSIGQGAYGYTF
TRBV19	-	TRBD1	TRBJ1-2	TGTGCCAGTAGGCTGGGAACCACAGGGGCCCTTAACTATGGCTACACCTTC	CASRLGTTGALNYGYTF
TRBV5-4	-	TRBD1	TRBJ2-1	TGTGCCAGCAGCCCAACAGACAGGGGTTCATCGAGAAATGAGCAGTTCTTC	CASSPTDRGSSRNEQFF
TRBV11-2	few	TRBD2	TRBJ2-3	TGTGCCAGCAGCGCCCGGGGGGAGGTAGATACGCAGTATTTT	CASSARGEVDTQYF
TRBV18	-	-	TRBJ2-1	TGTGCCAGCTCACGAGAGAATGAGCAGTTCTTC	CASSRENEQFF
TRBV6-5	-	-	TRBJ1-1	TGTGCCAGCAGCCGGGGGGACACTGAAGCTTTCTTT	CASSRGDTEAFF
TRBV6-5	-	-	TRBJ2-7	TGTGCCAGCAGTTACCCATCTATGGTACAGTACTTC	CASSYPSMVQYF
TRBV19	-	-	TRBJ1-2	TGTGCCAGTAGTCAGCCCGGTAGTCGGGAGCCTAACTATGGCTACACCTTC	CASSQPGSREPNYGYTF
TRBV5-1	-	-	TRBJ1-2	TGCGCCAGCAGCATACAACCCACTAACTATGGCTACACCTTC	CASSIQPTNYGYTF
TRBV28	-	-	TRBJ1-1	TGTGCCAGCAGTGGAGCCCGGGGGTTGAACACTGAAGCTTTCTTT	CASSGARGLNTEAFF
TRBV11-1	-	-	TRBJ1-2	TGTGCCAGCAGTCTTCAGGGGACCCATGGCTACACCTTC	CASSLQGTHGYTF
TRBV13	-	TRBD1	TRBJ2-3	TGTGCCAGCAGCTCGGACAGGGGTTCGGCAGATACGCAGTATTTT	CASSSDRGSADTQYF
TRBV6-4	-	-	TRBJ1-1	TGTGCCAGCAGATCGACAGGGAACACTGAAGCTTTCTTT	CASRSTGNTEAFF
TRBV18	few	TRBD1	TRBJ1-1	TGTGCCAGCTCACCACAAGGACAGGGGAACACTGAAGCTTTCTTT	CASSPQGQGNTEAFF
TRBV10-2	few	-	TRBJ2-1	TGCGCCAGCAGTGAAATTACATACAATGAGCAGTTCTTC	CASSEITYNEQFF
TRBV11-2	-	-	TRBJ2-2	TGTGCCAGCAGCTTAGATCGTAGAACCGGGGAGCTGTTTTTT	CASSLDRRTGELFF
TRBV7-3	-	TRBD1	TRBJ1-1	TGTGCCAGCAGCATAGGGACAGGGGTGAACACTGAAGCTTTCTTT	CASSIGTGVNTEAFF
TRBV6-5	-	TRBD1	TRBJ2-5	TGTGCCAGCAGTCTTGACAGGGGAATCAAGACCCAGTACTTC	CASSLDRGIKTQYF
TRBV5-1	-	TRBD2	TRBJ2-3	TGCGCCAGCAGCTTGCGGTCGGGGGGGCCGGGCACAGATACGCAGTATTTT	CASSLRSGGPGTDTQYF
TRBV19	-	-	TRBJ1-2	TGTGCCAGTAGTATCTGGGGGGACGGCTTTAGGGGCTACACCTTC	CASSIWGDGFRGYTF
TRBV6-5	once	-	TRBJ2-5	TGTGCCAGCAGTTACGAGACTCGGGAGACCCAGTACTTC	CASSYETRETQYF
TRBV6-5	few	TRBD1	TRBJ1-2	TGTGCCACGCGGACAGGGATCTATGGCTACACCTTC	CATRTGIYGYTF
TRBV7-8	medium-sized	-	TRBJ1-5	TGTGCCAGCCGCCTGGGAGATTCTAGCAATCAGCCCCAGCATTTT	CASRLGDSSNQPQHF
TRBV29-1	-	-	TRBJ1-1	TGCAGCGTTGGAATGGGGGCGAGGCCTGAAGCTTTCTTT	CSVGMGARPEAFF
TRBV12-3/TRBV12-4	-	TRBD1	TRBJ2-3	TGTGCCAGCAGTCGACAGGGGGCAGATACGCAGTATTTT	CASSRQGADTQYF
TRBV5-1	-	-	TRBJ2-7	TGCGCCAGCCGGGACACGTCCTCCTACGAGCAGTACTTC	CASRDTSSYEQYF
TRBV3-1/TRBV3-2	once	-	TRBJ1-4	TGTGCCAGCAGCCAATCATTGAGGAACGAAAAACTGTTTTTT	CASSQSLRNEKLFF
TRBV19	-	TRBD1	TRBJ1-2	TGTGCCAGTAGGACCTCCACAGGGGTAGGCGGCTACACCTTC	CASRTSTGVGGYTF
TRBV5-1	-	TRBD1	TRBJ1-2	TGCGCCAGCAGCCTCCGGGACAGGGTTGGCTATGGCTACACCTTC	CASSLRDRVGYGYTF
TRBV30	-	-	TRBJ2-3	TGTGCCTGGAGTGGGACAGTCACAGATACGCAGTATTTT	CAWSGTVTDTQYF
TRBV19	few	TRBD1	TRBJ2-7	TGTGCCAGTAGTATATCTACCGGACAGGGCTACTTCTACGAGCAGTACTTC	CASSISTGQGYFYEQYF
TRBV6-5	-	TRBD1	TRBJ1-2	TGTGCCAGCAGGGACAGGGATTACTATGGCTACACCTTC	CASRDRDYYGYTF
TRBV5-1	-	TRBD1	TRBJ1-2	TGCGCCAGCAGCGGGCAGGGGGGCTATGGCTACACCTTC	CASSGQGGYGYTF
TRBV30	few	-	TRBJ1-2	TGTGCCTGGAGCCCTAGACAGGCCTATGGCTACACCTTC	CAWSPRQAYGYTF
TRBV5-5	-	-	TRBJ2-3	TGTGCCAGCAGTCTACCACAGGCGTTCACAGATACGCAGTATTTT	CASSLPQAFTDTQYF
TRBV6-5	-	-	TRBJ2-1	TGTGCCAGCAGTTACTCGATCGGCGGGTCCTACAATGAGCAGTTCTTC	CASSYSIGGSYNEQFF